Below are 12 T cell receptor beta chains sequenced from a single sample in a study of blood T cell repertoires in COVID-19. This table comes from immunoSEQ multiplex PCR, and its TCRdb copy is limited to in-frame clones, with some not included. The data contain around 250,000 clones, about 89% of them singletons. The sample consisted of PBMCs or T cells enriched from blood (not recorded which). The receptors were sampled from a woman in her 30s who had recovered from COVID-19.

The J gene is TRBJ1-1, the V gene TRBV11-2; D not certain. The CDR3 covers 11 residues. With 5 bases removed from V and 3 bases from J, the gap between germline ends came to 4 bases. Germline CDR1 and CDR2: SGHAT and FQNNGV. CDR3 region: CASSQYTEAFF. CDR3 coding DNA: TGTGCCAGCAGCCAGTACACTGAAGCTTTCTTT. Supplemented by reference TRBV11-2 and TRBJ1-1, the full variable domain reads EAGVAQSPRYKIIEKRQSVAFWCNPISGHATLYWYQQILGQGPKLLIQFQNNGVVDDSQLPKDRFSAERLKGVDSTLKIQPAKLEDSAVYLCASSQYTEAFFGQGTRLTVV.

The chain links TRBV7-9 to TRBJ2-3; 12 positions agree with TRBD2. With V trimmed by 4 bases and J by 4 bases, 12 bases remained unmatched. CDR1 SEHNR and CDR2 FQNEAQ come from the germline V gene (reference sequence). CDR3 length: 18 residues. CDR3 DNA: TGTGCCAGCAGCTGGGGACTAGCGGGCTCTCCCATATCAGATACGCAGTATTTT. Amino acid sequence: CASSWGLAGSPISDTQYF. Full variable domain (missing parts from reference TRBV7-9 and TRBJ2-3): DTGVSQNPRHKITKRGQNVTFRCDPISEHNRLYWYRQTLGQGPEFLTYFQNEAQLEKSRLLSDRFSAERPKGSFSTLEIQRTEQGDSAMYLCASSWGLAGSPISDTQYFGPGTRLTVL.

CDR3 DNA sequence: TGCGCCAGCAGCCAAGGGTCGGGTAGCTACAATGAGCAGTTCTTC. Its translation: CASSQGSGSYNEQFF. V and J are TRBV4-3 and TRBJ2-1, with D unclear. Trimming took 1 base from V and 3 from J, leaving 10 bases between them. Germline CDR1 and CDR2: LGHNA and YSLEER. The CDR3 sequence is 15 residues long.

The chain has TRBV24-1 and TRBJ2-1, with TRBD2 as a possible D gene (6 bases). V was shortened by 3 bases and J by 8 bases, with 13 bases between the two germline ends. Germline lookup yields CDR1 KGHDR and CDR2 SFDVKD. The CDR3 consists of 14 residues. CDR3 protein: CATSDSRENYEQFF. The CDR3 DNA reads TGTGCCACCAGTGATAGTCGGGAGAACTATGAGCAGTTCTTC.

The chain couples TRBV12-3 or TRBV12-4 to TRBJ1-1; the D gene is possibly TRBD1 (5 bases). The V gene lost 3 bases and the J gene lost 8 bases, with 13 bases spanning the gap. The CDR3 covers 13 residues. The CDR3 region has the DNA TGTGCCAGCAGTTTTACAGGCACTTTAGAAGCTTTCTTT. Translation gives CASSFTGTLEAFF.

The chain links TRBV7-2 to TRBJ2-3; D is unresolved. V lost 4 bases, J lost 5 bases, and 4 bases lay in between. The CDR3 loop spans 11 amino acids. Per the germline V gene, CDR1 is SGHTA and CDR2 is FQGNSA. CDR3 sequence (DNA): TGTGCCAGCAGCTCCAGAGATACGCAGTATTTT. Its protein is CASSSRDTQYF.

J is TRBJ2-3 and V is TRBV20-1; 8 bases are shared with TRBD2. The germline gives CDR1 DFQATT, CDR2 SNEGSKA (reference sequence). The CDR3 covers 14 residues. The V gene end was trimmed by 3 bases and the J gene end by 4 bases; junction bases not matched to a gene: 6. CDR3: CSASIAGGADTQYF. In DNA, the CDR3 is TGCAGTGCTAGTATTGCGGGAGGAGCAGATACGCAGTATTTT.

Remarks on this clone: This same CDR3 is encoded by further DNA sequences in the sample. V usage is TRBV6-1 and J usage is TRBJ2-7, with TRBD1 matching over 8 bases. CDR3 size: 15 residues. V was clipped by 2 bases and J by 0 bases; unmatched bases: 3. CDR1 is MNHNS and CDR2 is SASEGT in the germline V gene. The CDR3 is CASSERGTGSYEQYF. CDR3 DNA sequence: TGTGCCAGCAGTGAAAGGGGGACAGGCTCCTACGAGCAGTACTTC.

The chain uses TRBV18 and TRBJ1-1, with D perhaps TRBD1 (5 bases). Per the germline V gene, CDR1 is KGHSH and CDR2 is LQKENI. V was trimmed by 3 bases and J by 3 bases, leaving 8 bases between them. The length of the CDR3 is 13 residues. Here the CDR3 reads CASSPAGDTEAFF. The CDR3 DNA is TGTGCCAGCTCACCGGCGGGGGACACTGAAGCTTTCTTT.

In this sample, this clone turned up once. This chain links TRBV3-1 (or the pseudogene TRBV3-2) with TRBJ2-5, with a tentative D call TRBD2 (6 bases). Germline V gene sequence: CDR1 LGHDT, CDR2 YNNKEL (reference sequence). Between the trimmed V and J ends, which lost 4 bases and 5 bases, there was a span of 32 bases. The CDR3 totals 20 residues. The CDR3 nucleotides are TGTGCCAGCAGCCCCCCCCTGATGAGGCCGGGCCGACATCGGGGGGAGACCCAGTACTTC. This encodes CASSPPLMRPGRHRGETQYF.

The chain carries TRBV11-2 and TRBJ2-1, with a weak D call TRBD2 (5 bases). CDR1 is SGHAT, CDR2 FQNNGV, per germline. The CDR3 covers 15 residues. V dropped 5 bases and J dropped 0 bases, with 11 bases sitting between them. The CDR3 DNA reads as TGTGCCAGCAGCCCCCAGCGGAGCTCCTACAATGAGCAGTTCTTC. Its protein product is CASSPQRSSYNEQFF.

The genes are TRBV7-9 and TRBJ1-2, with D perhaps TRBD1 (6 bases). Trimming shortened V by 6 bases and J by 8 bases, and 22 bases separated the two germline ends. The CDR3 sequence is 15 residues long. The germline V gene has CDR1 SEHNR and CDR2 FQNEAQ (reference sequence). CDR3 nucleotides: TGTGCCAGCAGGACCACAGGGCCCTCCCAGGGAGGCTACACCTTC. Residues: CASRTTGPSQGGYTF.